The 3 T cell receptor beta chains given below trace back to one sample, sequenced in a study of cytomegalovirus exposure and HLA in healthy donors. Data came from immunoSEQ multiplex PCR; TCRdb stores just in-frame clones and leaves some out. The sample includes 120,000 or so clones, approximately 95% of them seen just once. Sequenced sample: PBMCs. The receptors originated from a man aged 18-30 years in good health and CMV-seronegative.

The rearrangement links TRBV25-1 to TRBJ2-1, with TRBD2 matching 10 bases. V lost 11 bases, J lost 4 bases, and 2 bases stayed unmatched. Germline V gives CDR1 MGHDK, CDR2 SYGVNS. This CDR3 has 12 amino acids. The CDR3 DNA reads as TGTGCCGTGACTAGCGGGTACAATGAGCAGTTCTTC. It yields the protein CAVTSGYNEQFF.

The genes are TRBV7-3 and TRBJ1-4, with 7 bases aligning to TRBD1. This CDR3 has 16 amino acids. V gave up 2 bases and J gave up 4 bases; unmatched junction bases: 7. CDR1 is SGHTA and CDR2 is FQGTGA in the germline V gene. The CDR3 coding sequence is TGTGCCAGCAGCTTACGTCCGGGACAGCATAATGAAAAACTGTTTTTT. Amino acids: CASSLRPGQHNEKLFF. The full variable domain, in which reference TRBV7-3 and TRBJ1-4 provide the parts outside the CDR3, is GAGVSQTPSNKVTEKGKYVELRCDPISGHTALYWYRQSLGQGPEFLIYFQGTGAADDSGLPNDRFFAVRPEGSVSTLKIQRTERGDSAVYLCASSLRPGQHNEKLFFGSGTQLSVL.

A remark on this clone: Other DNA sequences of this sample code for an identical CDR3. J is TRBJ1-1 and V is TRBV6-6, with D uncertain. V lost 2 bases and J lost 4, with 5 bases in between. Germline V gene data show CDR1 as MNHNY and CDR2 as SVGAGI (reference sequence). The CDR3 runs 12 residues. CDR3 region: CASSYGGTEAFF. The CDR3 nucleotides are TGTGCCAGCAGTTACGGCGGCACTGAAGCTTTCTTT.